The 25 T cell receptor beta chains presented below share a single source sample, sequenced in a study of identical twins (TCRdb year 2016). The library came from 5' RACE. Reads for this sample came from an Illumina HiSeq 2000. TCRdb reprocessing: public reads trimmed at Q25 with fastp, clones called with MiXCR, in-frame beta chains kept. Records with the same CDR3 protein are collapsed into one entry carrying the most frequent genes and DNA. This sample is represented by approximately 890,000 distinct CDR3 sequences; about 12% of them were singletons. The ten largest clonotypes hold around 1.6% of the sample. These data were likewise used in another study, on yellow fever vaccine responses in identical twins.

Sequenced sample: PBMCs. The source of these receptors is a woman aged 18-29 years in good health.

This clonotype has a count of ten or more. The CDR3 DNA sequence: TGCGCCAGCAGCCAAGAGATTCGGGGGAATGAAAAGCGACTGTTTTTT. Encoded protein: CASSQEIRGNEKRLFF. The chain recombines TRBV4-1 with TRBJ1-4; TRBD1 is a possible D gene (5 bases). The CDR3 runs 16 residues. V dropped 0 bases and J dropped 13 bases, with 21 bases sitting between them. In germline, CDR1 is MGHRA, CDR2 YSYEKL.

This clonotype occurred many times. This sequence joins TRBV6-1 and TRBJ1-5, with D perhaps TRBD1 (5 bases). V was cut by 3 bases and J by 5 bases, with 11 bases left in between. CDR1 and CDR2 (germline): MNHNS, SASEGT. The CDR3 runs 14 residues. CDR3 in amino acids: CASSEQGPHQPQHF. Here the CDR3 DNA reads TGTGCCAGCAGTGAGCAGGGTCCCCATCAGCCCCAGCATTTT.

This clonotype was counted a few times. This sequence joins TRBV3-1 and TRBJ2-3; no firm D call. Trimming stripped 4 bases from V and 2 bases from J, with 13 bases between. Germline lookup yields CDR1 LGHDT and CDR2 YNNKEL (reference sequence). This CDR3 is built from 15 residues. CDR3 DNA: TGTGCCAGCAGCCCCTTAACGGCGTTCACAGATACGCAGTATTTT. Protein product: CASSPLTAFTDTQYF.

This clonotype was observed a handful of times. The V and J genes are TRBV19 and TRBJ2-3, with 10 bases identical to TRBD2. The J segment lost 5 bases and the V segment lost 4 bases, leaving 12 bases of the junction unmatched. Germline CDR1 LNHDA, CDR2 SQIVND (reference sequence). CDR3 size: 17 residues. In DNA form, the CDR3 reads TGTGCCAGTAGTAGACCCCCGGGACTAGCGTCTCTAGATACGCAGTATTTT. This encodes CASSRPPGLASLDTQYF.

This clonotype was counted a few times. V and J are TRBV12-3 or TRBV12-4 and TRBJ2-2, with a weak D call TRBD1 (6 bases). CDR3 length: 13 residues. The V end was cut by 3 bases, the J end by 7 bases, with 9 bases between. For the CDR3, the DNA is TGTGCCAGCAGTTTCAACAGGGACGGGGAGCTGTTTTTT. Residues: CASSFNRDGELFF.

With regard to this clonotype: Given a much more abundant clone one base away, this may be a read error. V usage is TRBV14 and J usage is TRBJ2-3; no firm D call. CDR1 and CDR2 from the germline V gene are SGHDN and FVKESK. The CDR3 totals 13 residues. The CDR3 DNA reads TGTGCCAGCAGCCAAGTAACCCTCGGTACGCGGTATTTT. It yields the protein CASSQVTLGTRYF.

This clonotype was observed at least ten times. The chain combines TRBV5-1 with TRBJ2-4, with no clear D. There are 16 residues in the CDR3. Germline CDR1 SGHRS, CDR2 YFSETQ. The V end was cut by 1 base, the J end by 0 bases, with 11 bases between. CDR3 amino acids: CASSLRPHGAKNIQYF. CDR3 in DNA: TGCGCCAGCAGCTTGAGACCTCACGGAGCCAAAAACATTCAGTACTTC.

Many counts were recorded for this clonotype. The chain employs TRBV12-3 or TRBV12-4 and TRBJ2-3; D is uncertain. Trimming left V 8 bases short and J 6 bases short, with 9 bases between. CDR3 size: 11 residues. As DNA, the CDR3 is TGTGCCAGCGGCCGTTGGGATACGCAGTATTTT. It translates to CASGRWDTQYF.

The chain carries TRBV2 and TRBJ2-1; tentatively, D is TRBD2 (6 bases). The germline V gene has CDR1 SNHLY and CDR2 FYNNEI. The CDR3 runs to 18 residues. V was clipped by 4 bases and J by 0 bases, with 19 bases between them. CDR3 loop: CASSGEDSGRPSYNEQFF. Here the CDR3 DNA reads TGTGCCAGCAGTGGCGAAGATAGCGGAAGGCCCTCCTACAATGAGCAGTTCTTC. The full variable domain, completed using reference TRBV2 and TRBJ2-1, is EPEVTQTPSHQVTQMGQEVILRCVPISNHLYFYWYRQILGQKVEFLVSFYNNEISEKSEIFDDQFSVERPDGSNFTLKIRSTKLEDSAMYFCASSGEDSGRPSYNEQFFGPGTRLTVL.

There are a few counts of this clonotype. The CDR3 sequence: CASSLKAGGRETQYF. Here the CDR3 DNA reads TGTGCCAGCAGCTTGAAAGCGGGGGGGAGAGAGACCCAGTACTTC. V and J are TRBV13 and TRBJ2-5; 10 bases fit TRBD2. The V segment lost 3 bases and the J segment 4 bases; nucleotides outside the gene matches: 5. The length of the CDR3 is 15 residues. The germline gives CDR1 PRHDT, CDR2 FYEKMQ (reference sequence).

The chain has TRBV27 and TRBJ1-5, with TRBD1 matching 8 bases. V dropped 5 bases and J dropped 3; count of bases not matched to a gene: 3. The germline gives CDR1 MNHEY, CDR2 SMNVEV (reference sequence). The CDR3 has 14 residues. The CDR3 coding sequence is TGTGCCAGCAGTCGGGACAGGTACAATCAGCCCCAGCATTTT. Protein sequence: CASSRDRYNQPQHF.

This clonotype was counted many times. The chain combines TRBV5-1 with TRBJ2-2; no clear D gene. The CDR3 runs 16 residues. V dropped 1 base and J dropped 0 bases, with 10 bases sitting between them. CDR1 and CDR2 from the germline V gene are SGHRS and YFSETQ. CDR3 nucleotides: TGCGCCAGCAGCTTGTTAGCTTACGCGAACACCGGGGAGCTGTTTTTT. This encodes CASSLLAYANTGELFF.

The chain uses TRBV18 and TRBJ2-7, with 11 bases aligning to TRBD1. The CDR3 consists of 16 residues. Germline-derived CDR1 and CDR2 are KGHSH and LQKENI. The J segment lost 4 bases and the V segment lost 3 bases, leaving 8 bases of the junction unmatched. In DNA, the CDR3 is TGTGCCAGCTCACCTGCCGCCGGACAGGGGGCGTACGAGCAGTACTTC. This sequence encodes CASSPAAGQGAYEQYF.

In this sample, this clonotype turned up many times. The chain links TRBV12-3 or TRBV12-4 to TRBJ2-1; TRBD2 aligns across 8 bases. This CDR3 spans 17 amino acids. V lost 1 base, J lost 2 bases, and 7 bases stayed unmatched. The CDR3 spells CASSLGPEGLAYNEQFF. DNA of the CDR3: TGTGCCAGCAGTTTAGGCCCAGAGGGACTAGCCTACAATGAGCAGTTCTTC.

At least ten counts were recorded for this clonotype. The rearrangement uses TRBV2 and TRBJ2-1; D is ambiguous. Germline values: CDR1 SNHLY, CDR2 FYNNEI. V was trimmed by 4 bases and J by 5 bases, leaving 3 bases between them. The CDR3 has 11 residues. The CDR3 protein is CASSVNNEQFF. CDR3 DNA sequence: TGTGCCAGCAGTGTAAACAATGAGCAGTTCTTC.

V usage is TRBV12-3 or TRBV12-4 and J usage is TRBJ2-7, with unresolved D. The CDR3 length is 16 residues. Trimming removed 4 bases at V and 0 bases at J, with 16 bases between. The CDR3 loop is CASSSKLAASSYEQYF. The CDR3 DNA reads TGTGCCAGCAGTTCCAAATTAGCAGCAAGCTCCTACGAGCAGTACTTC.

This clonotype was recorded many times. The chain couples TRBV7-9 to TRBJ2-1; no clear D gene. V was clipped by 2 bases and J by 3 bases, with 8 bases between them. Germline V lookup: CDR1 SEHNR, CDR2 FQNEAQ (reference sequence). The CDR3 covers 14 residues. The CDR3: CASSLPTNYNEQFF. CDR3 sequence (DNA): TGTGCCAGCAGCTTACCCACCAACTACAATGAGCAGTTCTTC.

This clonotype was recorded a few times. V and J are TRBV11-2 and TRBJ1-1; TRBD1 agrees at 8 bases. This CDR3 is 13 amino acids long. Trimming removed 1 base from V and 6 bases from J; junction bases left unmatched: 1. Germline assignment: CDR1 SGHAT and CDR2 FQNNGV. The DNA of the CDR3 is TGTGCCAGCAGCTTAGGGGGACAGGCTGAAGCTTTCTTT. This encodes CASSLGGQAEAFF.

CDR3 DNA sequence: TGTGCCAGCAGCTTAGTGGAATCACTAGCGGGGGCCGTCACAGATACGCAGTATTTT. This gives the protein CASSLVESLAGAVTDTQYF. The chain links TRBV7-6 to TRBJ2-3; TRBD2 matches at 11 bases. Trimming at V came to 1 base and at J to 2 bases, leaving 11 bases not matched to a gene. The length of the CDR3 is 19 residues. Germline V gene sequence: CDR1 SGHVS, CDR2 FNYEAQ.

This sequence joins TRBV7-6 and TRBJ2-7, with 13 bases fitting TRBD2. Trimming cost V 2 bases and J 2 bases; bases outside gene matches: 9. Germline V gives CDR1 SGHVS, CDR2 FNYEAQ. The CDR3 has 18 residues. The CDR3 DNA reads TGTGCCAGCAGCTTAATGAGTTCCGGGACTAGCGGGACCTACGAGCAGTACTTC. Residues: CASSLMSSGTSGTYEQYF.

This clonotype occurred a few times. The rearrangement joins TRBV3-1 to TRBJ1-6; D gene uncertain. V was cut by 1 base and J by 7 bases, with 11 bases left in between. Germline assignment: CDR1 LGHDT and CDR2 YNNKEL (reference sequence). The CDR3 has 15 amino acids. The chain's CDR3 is CASSQGTRWNSPLHF. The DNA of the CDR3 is TGTGCCAGCAGCCAAGGTACACGGTGGAATTCACCCCTCCACTTT.

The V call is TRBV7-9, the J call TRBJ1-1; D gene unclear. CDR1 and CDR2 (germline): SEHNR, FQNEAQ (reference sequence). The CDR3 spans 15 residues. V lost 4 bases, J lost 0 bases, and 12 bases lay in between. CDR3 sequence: CASSSRGSMNTEAFF. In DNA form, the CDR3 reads TGTGCCAGCAGCTCACGGGGATCCATGAACACTGAAGCTTTCTTT.

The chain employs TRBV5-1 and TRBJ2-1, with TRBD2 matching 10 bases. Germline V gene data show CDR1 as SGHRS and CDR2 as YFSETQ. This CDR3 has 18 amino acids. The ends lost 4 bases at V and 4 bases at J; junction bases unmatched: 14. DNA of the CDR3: TGCGCCAGCAGCCCACTCCCCCCAGCGGGGGGGTCTTACAATGAGCAGTTCTTC. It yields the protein CASSPLPPAGGSYNEQFF.

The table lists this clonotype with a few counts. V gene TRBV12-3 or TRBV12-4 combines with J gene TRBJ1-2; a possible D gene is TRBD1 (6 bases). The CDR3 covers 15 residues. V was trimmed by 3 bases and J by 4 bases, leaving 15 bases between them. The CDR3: CASSFGGQLAYGYTF. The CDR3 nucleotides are TGTGCCAGCAGTTTTGGCGGACAGCTAGCCTATGGCTACACCTTC.

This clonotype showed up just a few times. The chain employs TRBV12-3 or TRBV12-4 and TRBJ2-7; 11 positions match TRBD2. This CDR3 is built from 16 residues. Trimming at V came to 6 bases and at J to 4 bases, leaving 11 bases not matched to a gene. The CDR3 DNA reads TGTGCCAGCAGGAAGGGAGTGGCTAGCGGGAGGTACGAGCAGTACTTC. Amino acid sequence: CASRKGVASGRYEQYF.